A single sample is the source of the 22 T cell receptor beta chains below, sequenced in a study of blood T cells in healthy people across ages. The use of a sample-barcoded 5' primer and a J-beta primer mix characterized a second PCR of roughly 6 to 11 cycles. Via MiXCR, TCRdb re-called the 5' RACE reads, giving one row per CDR3 protein. This repertoire shows around 600,000 distinct CDR3 sequences, around half found once; its top ten account for around 23%. The specimen was blood. These receptor sequences come from an elderly man in good health.

This clonotype was observed at least ten times. V usage is TRBV6-6 and J usage is TRBJ1-5; unclear D gene. The CDR3 sequence is 13 residues long. Trimming took 0 bases from V and 7 from J, leaving 7 bases between them. Germline values: CDR1 MNHNY, CDR2 SVGAGI (reference sequence). CDR3 region: CASSYSEGQPQHF. CDR3 nucleotides: TGTGCCAGCAGTTACTCCGAGGGCCAGCCCCAGCATTTT.

This clonotype was observed a few times. V is TRBV29-1 and J is TRBJ2-5, with 7 bases aligning to TRBD2. The CDR3 has 14 residues. V gave up 3 bases and J gave up 1 base; unmatched junction bases: 5. Per germline, CDR1 SQVTM and CDR2 ANQGSEA. CDR3: CSVDGSGAQETQYF. The CDR3 DNA is TGCAGCGTTGACGGGAGCGGGGCCCAAGAGACCCAGTACTTC.

J is TRBJ1-1 and V is TRBV7-9; D remains ambiguous. The CDR3 length is 15 residues. Trimming left V 1 base short and J 4 bases short, with 13 bases between. Germline V CDR1 and CDR2: SEHNR, FQNEAQ (reference sequence). The chain's CDR3 is CASSLGRGMSTEAFF. CDR3 coding DNA: TGTGCCAGCAGCTTAGGCCGGGGAATGAGCACTGAAGCTTTCTTT.

The chain joins TRBV4-3 to TRBJ2-4; maybe TRBD1 (5 bases). Trimming cost V 0 bases and J 7 bases, with 19 bases left between them. Germline lookup yields CDR1 LGHNA and CDR2 YSLEER. The CDR3 runs to 17 residues. This chain's CDR3 is CASSQDAAQGPINIQYF. The CDR3 DNA reads as TGCGCCAGCAGCCAAGATGCTGCGCAGGGTCCGATTAACATTCAGTACTTC.

The rearrangement joins TRBV27 to TRBJ2-7, with 7 bases fitting TRBD1. This CDR3 comprises 13 residues. The germline V gene encodes CDR1 MNHEY and CDR2 SMNVEV (reference sequence). The V and J ends lost 5 bases and 6 bases, in that order; junction bases with no gene match: 7. The CDR3 is CASSVGQSGEQYF. In DNA, the CDR3 is TGTGCCAGCAGTGTGGGACAGTCCGGCGAGCAGTACTTC.

This clonotype was detected ten times or more. The V gene is TRBV7-9, the J gene TRBJ2-1; TRBD2 aligns across 12 bases. With 4 bases clipped from V and 9 bases from J, the junction kept 7 bases outside the gene matches. The CDR3 extends over 15 amino acids. CDR1 SEHNR and CDR2 FQNEAQ come from the germline V gene (reference sequence). In DNA form, the CDR3 reads TGTGCCAGCAGCTGGATGACTAGCGGGGGTGGTGAGCAGTTCTTC. Protein product: CASSWMTSGGGEQFF.

This chain uses TRBV15 with TRBJ1-1; 7 bases align to TRBD1. The CDR3 runs to 13 residues. Germline V lookup: CDR1 LNHNV, CDR2 YYDKDF (reference sequence). Losses at the gene ends were 1 base for V and 10 bases for J; bases not matched to a gene: 6. The CDR3 coding sequence is TGTGCCACCAGCAGAGGACAGGGTTTGGGAGCTTTCTTT. Protein product: CATSRGQGLGAFF.

The chain recombines TRBV20-1 with TRBJ1-2, with 9 bases lining up with TRBD1. The CDR3 consists of 16 residues. Germline loops: CDR1 DFQATT, CDR2 SNEGSKA (reference sequence). J was trimmed by 5 bases and V by 5 bases; bases with no gene match: 15. The CDR3 bases are TGCAGTGCTTCGCCGGGACAGGGCCTCTCTCCATATGGCTACACCTTC. Its translation: CSASPGQGLSPYGYTF.

This clonotype was recorded a few times. The genes are TRBV7-2 and TRBJ1-6; 7 bases agree with TRBD1. Germline V gene lookup returns CDR1 SGHTA and CDR2 FQGNSA. The V gene end was trimmed by 5 bases and the J gene end by 9 bases; junction bases not matched to a gene: 10. CDR3 length equals 15 residues. In DNA, the CDR3 is TGTGCCAGCAGCCCCCAGGGGGGGCCTCGTTCACCCCTCCACTTT. This gives the protein CASSPQGGPRSPLHF.

The sample holds a few counts of this clonotype. The rearrangement joins TRBV27 to TRBJ2-1; 7 bases map to TRBD1. The germline V gene encodes CDR1 MNHEY and CDR2 SMNVEV (reference sequence). The J segment lost 0 bases and the V segment lost 5 bases, leaving 7 bases of the junction unmatched. The CDR3 covers 16 residues. CDR3 nucleotide sequence: TGTGCCAGCAGTGACTACAGGGGTAGCTCCTACAATGAGCAGTTCTTC. It specifies CASSDYRGSSYNEQFF.

This clonotype was detected many times. The J gene is TRBJ2-1, the V gene TRBV7-9; 7 bases are shared with TRBD2. From germline, CDR1 is SEHNR and CDR2 FQNEAQ (reference sequence). J was trimmed by 4 bases and V by 5 bases; bases with no gene match: 11. The CDR3 is made up of 16 amino acids. CDR3: CASSPWDGGRYNEQFF. The CDR3 nucleotides are TGTGCCAGCAGCCCGTGGGACGGCGGGAGATACAATGAGCAGTTCTTC.

Ten or more counts support this clonotype. A much larger clone is a single base away; this may be a read error. The chain carries TRBV6-6 and TRBJ2-7; 7 nucleotides line up with TRBD2. The germline CDR1 and CDR2 sequences are MNHNY and SVGAGI (reference sequence). The CDR3 loop spans 14 amino acids. V was clipped by 8 bases and J by 4 bases; unmatched bases: 11. DNA of the CDR3: TGTGCCAGCGGCGCCCCGGGAGGTCCATACGAGCAGTACTTC. Protein: CASGAPGGPYEQYF.

The chain uses TRBV6-2 or TRBV6-3 and TRBJ2-1, with D perhaps matching TRBD2 (6 bases). Trimming pared 6 bases from V and 2 bases from J, leaving 17 bases between. CDR3 length: 16 residues. The germline V gene has CDR1 MNHEY and CDR2 SVGEGT. CDR3 sequence reads: CASRPEGRGPYNEQFF. CDR3 DNA sequence: TGTGCCAGCAGACCCGAGGGGCGGGGCCCCTACAATGAGCAGTTCTTC.

This clonotype was found many times. This chain links TRBV6-5 with TRBJ2-7, with D unresolved. Germline V gene sequence: CDR1 MNHEY, CDR2 SVGAGI. The CDR3 spans 11 residues. V lost 2 bases to trimming and J lost 4 bases, with 3 bases between them. CDR3 loop: CASSYRYEQYF. The CDR3 DNA reads TGTGCCAGCAGTTACCGTTACGAGCAGTACTTC.

The J gene is TRBJ1-2, the V gene TRBV20-1; weak D call: TRBD1 (6 bases). V lost 3 bases, J lost 2 bases, and 10 bases lay in between. This CDR3 has 13 residues. Germline V CDR1 and CDR2: DFQATT, SNEGSKA (reference sequence). The DNA for the CDR3 is TGCAGTGCTAGCGGGGGGGGCAACTATGGCTACACCTTC. Amino acids: CSASGGGNYGYTF.

This clonotype was seen a handful of times. The chain employs TRBV6-2 or TRBV6-3 and TRBJ2-5, with D unresolved. Germline-derived CDR1 and CDR2 are MNHEY and SVGEGT. V lost 5 bases to trimming and J lost 4 bases, with 11 bases between them. There are 13 residues in the CDR3. The chain's CDR3 is CASSKLSLETQYF. CDR3 coding DNA: TGTGCCAGCAGTAAGCTTTCGCTAGAGACCCAGTACTTC.

This clonotype was found many times. V usage is TRBV6-5 and J usage is TRBJ2-5; unclear D gene. With 2 bases removed from V and 4 bases from J, the gap between germline ends came to 5 bases. The CDR3 is 12 amino acids. From germline, CDR1 is MNHEY and CDR2 SVGAGI. The CDR3 DNA sequence: TGTGCCAGCAGTTACAAAGGAGAGACCCAGTACTTC. This codes for CASSYKGETQYF.

The J gene is TRBJ2-7, the V gene TRBV28, with D perhaps matching TRBD1 or TRBD2 (6 bases each). The closer fit of TRBJ2-5 to the DNA end suggests the J call may be wrong. Per germline, CDR1 MDHEN and CDR2 SYDVKM. The CDR3 has 15 residues. CDR3 bases: TGTGCCAGCGAGATGAGGGGGGCGGGTCCAGGGACCCAGTACTTC. It is translated as CASEMRGAGPGTQYF.

The chain employs TRBV7-9 and TRBJ1-5; the D is unclear. The germline gives CDR1 SEHNR, CDR2 FQNEAQ (reference sequence). Trimming removed 1 base from V and 5 bases from J, with 9 bases in between. The CDR3 is 14 amino acids. The CDR3 loop is CASSLGSDYQPQHF. CDR3 coding DNA: TGTGCCAGCAGCTTAGGGTCAGATTATCAGCCCCAGCATTTT.

V gene TRBV5-1 combines with J gene TRBJ2-1, with D perhaps assigned TRBD1 or TRBD2 (5 bases each). Germline CDR1 reads SGHRS; CDR2 reads YFSETQ. The CDR3 is 13 residues long. V lost 0 bases and J lost 8, with 9 bases in between. CDR3 sequence reads: CASSLAEGYEQFF. CDR3 coding DNA: TGCGCCAGCAGCTTGGCCGAGGGGTATGAGCAGTTCTTC.

This clonotype turned up a few times. This chain joins TRBV20-1 and TRBJ2-5; 9 positions agree with TRBD2. Germline V lookup: CDR1 DFQATT, CDR2 SNEGSKA (reference sequence). The V gene end was trimmed by 6 bases and the J gene end by 4 bases; junction bases not matched to a gene: 18. The CDR3 covers 17 residues. CDR3: CSARGRRLADFSETQYF. The CDR3 DNA reads as TGCAGTGCGAGGGGTCGGCGACTAGCGGATTTTTCAGAGACCCAGTACTTC.

This sequence joins TRBV6-2 or TRBV6-3 and TRBJ1-4; D is undetermined. This CDR3 has 13 amino acids. Germline CDR1 is MNHEY and CDR2 is SVGEGT. Trimming cost V 7 bases and J 0 bases, with 6 bases left between them. The CDR3 bases are TGTGCCAGCATGGACGCAACTAATGAAAAACTGTTTTTT. Its translation: CASMDATNEKLFF.